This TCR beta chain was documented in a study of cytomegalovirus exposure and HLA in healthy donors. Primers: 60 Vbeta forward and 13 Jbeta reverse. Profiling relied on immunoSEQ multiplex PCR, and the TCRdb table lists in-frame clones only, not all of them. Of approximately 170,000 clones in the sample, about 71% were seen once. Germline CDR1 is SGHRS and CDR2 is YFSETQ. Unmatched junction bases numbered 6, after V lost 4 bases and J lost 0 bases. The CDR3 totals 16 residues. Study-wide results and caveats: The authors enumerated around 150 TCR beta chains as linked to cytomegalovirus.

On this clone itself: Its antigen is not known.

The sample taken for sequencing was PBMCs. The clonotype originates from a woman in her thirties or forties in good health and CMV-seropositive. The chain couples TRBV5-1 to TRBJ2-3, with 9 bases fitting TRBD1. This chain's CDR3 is CASSQTGGVSTDTQYF. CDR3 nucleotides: TGCGCCAGCAGCCAGACAGGGGGTGTTAGCACAGATACGCAGTATTTT.